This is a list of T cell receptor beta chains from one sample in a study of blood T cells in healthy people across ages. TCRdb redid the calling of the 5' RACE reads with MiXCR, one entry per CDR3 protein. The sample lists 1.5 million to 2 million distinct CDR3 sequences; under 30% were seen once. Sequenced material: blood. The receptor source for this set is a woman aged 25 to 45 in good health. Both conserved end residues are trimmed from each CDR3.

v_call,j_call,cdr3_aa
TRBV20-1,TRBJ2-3,SATETSGSTDTQY
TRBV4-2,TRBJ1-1,ASSQDPGRNTEAF
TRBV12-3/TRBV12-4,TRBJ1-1,ASSDSGVMNTEAF
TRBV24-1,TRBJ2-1,ATSGGGLAGFEQF
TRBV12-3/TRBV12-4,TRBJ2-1,ASSLWGGMGEQF
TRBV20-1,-,SASSILAKNIQF
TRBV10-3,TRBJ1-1,AISPSGQANTEAF
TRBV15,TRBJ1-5,ATSRVAGPGQSQH
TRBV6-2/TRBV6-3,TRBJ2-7,ASSHNTGGIHEQY
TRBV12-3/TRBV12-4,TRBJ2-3,ASSLTLVRGDTQY